The clone carrying this TCR beta chain was detected once. This entry comes from a study of control samples from healthy donors and cancer patients. TCRdb's table, derived via immunoSEQ multiplex PCR, lists solely in-frame clones and lacks some. Among about 28,000 clones listed, 87% were seen once. This CDR3 spans 14 amino acids. The V gene's germline CDR1 is LGHDT and CDR2 YNNKEL (reference sequence). Trimming took 4 bases from V and 1 from J, leaving 10 bases between them. This receptor was identified in a middle-aged woman with lung cancer. The J gene is TRBJ1-1, the V gene TRBV3-1 (or the pseudogene TRBV3-2); D might be TRBD1 (5 bases). Material for sequencing was PBMCs. CDR3: CASSRQGGNTEAFF. CDR3 coding DNA: TGTGCCAGCAGCCGCCAGGGTGGGAACACTGAAGCTTTCTTT.